This record covers a single TCR beta chain. Its antigen is undetermined. The hyperthyroidism patients had all been newly diagnosed, and their disease duration was under 2 months. Their ages ranged from 18 to 65 years. TCR beta CDR3 regions were amplified from RNA. Primed by the HTBI set, a first-round RT-PCR was run on the TCR CDR3. TCRdb fed the multiplex PCR reads into MiXCR, producing one record per CDR3 protein. The data contain a few hundred thousand distinct CDR3 sequences, under 60% of them singletons. Germline CDR1 reads SQVTM; CDR2 reads ANQGSEA. This CDR3 is 14 amino acids long. The V end was cut by 3 bases, the J end by 4 bases, with 15 bases between. This specimen belongs to a study of T cells in Graves' hyperthyroidism and ophthalmopathy. The study, taken as a whole, reports: The model forecast ophthalmopathy, anticipating it by a median roughly 6.3 months before onset.

The chain recombines TRBV29-1 with TRBJ2-5; D may match TRBD1 or TRBD2 (5 bases each). The receptor's source is a woman aged 18 to 35 with Graves' hyperthyroidism. Sequences were obtained from peripheral blood or thyroid tissue (not recorded which). CDR3 bases: TGCAGCGTTGACCCGGCAGGGAGAGGAGAGACCCAGTACTTC. Its protein product is CSVDPAGRGETQYF.